What follows are 25 T cell receptor beta chains derived from one specimen sequenced in a study of blood T cell repertoires in COVID-19. The assay was immunoSEQ multiplex PCR, and TCRdb's table has in-frame clones only and misses some. The sample lists roughly 190,000 clones, roughly nine tenths occurring once. Material for sequencing was PBMCs or T cells enriched from blood (not recorded which). The receptors stem from a woman under 40 who had recovered from COVID-19.

The chain links TRBV9 to TRBJ2-3, with 14 bases fitting TRBD2. Unmatched junction bases numbered 4, after V lost 4 bases and J lost 3 bases. CDR3 length: 16 amino acids. Germline CDR1 reads SGDLS; CDR2 reads YYNGEE. CDR3 bases: TGTGCCAGCAGCCCCCGGACTAGCGGGAGGACAGATACGCAGTATTTT. It is translated as CASSPRTSGRTDTQYF.

V is TRBV9 and J is TRBJ2-1; no clear D gene. V shed 0 bases and J shed 2 bases, with 6 bases lying between them. Looked up from germline, CDR1 is SGDLS and CDR2 is YYNGEE. The CDR3 has 14 residues. In DNA, the CDR3 is TGTGCCAGCAGCGTAGACAGTGCCTACAATGAGCAGTTCTTC. Translation: CASSVDSAYNEQFF.

The genes are TRBV11-3 and TRBJ1-3; D remains ambiguous. Germline CDR1 reads SGHNT; CDR2 reads YENEEA. V lost 1 base and J 7 bases, leaving 14 bases between the germline ends. The CDR3 length is 15 residues. CDR3 amino acids: CASSLGPASGNTIYF. In DNA form, the CDR3 reads TGTGCCAGCAGCTTAGGCCCGGCGTCGGGGAACACCATATATTTT. The full variable domain, with the rest looked up from reference TRBV11-3 and TRBJ1-3, is EAGVVQSPRYKIIEKKQPVAFWCNPISGHNTLYWYLQNLGQGPELLIRYENEEAVDDSQLPKDRFSAERLKGVDSTLKIQPAELGDSAVYLCASSLGPASGNTIYFGEGSWLTVV.

This rearrangement joins TRBV4-1 to TRBJ2-5, with TRBD2 matching over 7 bases. Germline V gene data show CDR1 as MGHRA and CDR2 as YSYEKL. The CDR3 runs 13 residues. V gave up 0 bases and J gave up 9 bases; unmatched junction bases: 4. Written as DNA, the CDR3 is TGCGCCAGCAGCCAAGAGGCACGGGAGGCCCAGTACTTC. As protein: CASSQEAREAQYF.

This chain uses TRBV2 with TRBJ2-7; weak D call: TRBD1 (5 bases). CDR3 size: 15 residues. Trimming removed 6 bases from V and 0 bases from J, with 15 bases in between. Germline V gives CDR1 SNHLY, CDR2 FYNNEI. CDR3 residues: CASSPSRVSSYEQYF. Here the CDR3 DNA reads TGTGCCAGCAGCCCAAGCAGGGTAAGCTCCTACGAGCAGTACTTC.

The rearrangement joins TRBV9 to TRBJ1-3; no clear D. Germline CDR1 SGDLS, CDR2 YYNGEE. The CDR3 is 13 residues long. Trimming took off 4 bases at V and 4 bases at J, with 9 bases between the two ends. In DNA, the CDR3 is TGTGCCAGCAGCCCGGCGGGGGGAAACACCATATATTTT. Its translation is CASSPAGGNTIYF.

This clone was seen a few times. The chain links TRBV2 to TRBJ2-4; 8 nucleotides agree with TRBD1. CDR1 and CDR2 from the germline V gene are SNHLY and FYNNEI. V gave up 7 bases and J gave up 1 base; unmatched junction bases: 12. The CDR3 extends over 17 amino acids. CDR3 nucleotides: TGTGCCAGCATCGCAGGCCAGGGGGCGATGGCCAAAAACATTCAGTACTTC. Translating it yields CASIAGQGAMAKNIQYF.

V gene TRBV6-5 combines with J gene TRBJ1-2; 7 bases fit TRBD1. This CDR3 spans 14 amino acids. V trimming: 3 bases; J trimming: 8 bases; junction bases outside the gene matches: 9. CDR1 and CDR2 from the germline V gene are MNHEY and SVGAGI. In DNA, the CDR3 is TGTGCCAGCAGTTATGGCCCGGACAGGCGGGGCTACACCTTC. This encodes CASSYGPDRRGYTF.

The chain links TRBV7-9 to TRBJ2-5; 7 nucleotides match TRBD2. CDR1 and CDR2 (germline): SEHNR, FQNEAQ (reference sequence). The length of the CDR3 is 17 residues. The trim removed 4 bases at V and 2 bases at J, leaving 13 bases unmatched. The CDR3 reads CASSSRASGGSQETQYF. The CDR3 region has the DNA TGTGCCAGCAGCTCCCGGGCTAGCGGAGGGTCGCAAGAGACCCAGTACTTC.

The chain uses TRBV19 and TRBJ2-5; 7 bases align to TRBD1. CDR1 and CDR2 from the germline V gene are LNHDA and SQIVND (reference sequence). With 8 bases clipped from V and 5 bases from J, the junction kept 5 bases outside the gene matches. CDR3 length: 12 amino acids. The CDR3: CASRQGRETQYF. The CDR3 DNA reads TGTGCCAGTCGACAGGGTAGGGAGACCCAGTACTTC.

This rearrangement joins TRBV30 to TRBJ1-3; D is possibly TRBD1 (6 bases). The germline V and J ends were trimmed by 4 bases and 0 bases, with 13 bases remaining between them. Per germline, CDR1 GTSNPN and CDR2 SVGIG (reference sequence). CDR3 length: 15 amino acids. Here the CDR3 DNA reads TGTGCCTGGAATGACAGGATTTACTCTGGAAACACCATATATTTT. It is translated as CAWNDRIYSGNTIYF.

V gene TRBV6-5 combines with J gene TRBJ2-5; D not resolved. Germline V gives CDR1 MNHEY, CDR2 SVGAGI. Trimming removed 8 bases from V and 2 bases from J, with 15 bases in between. The CDR3 totals 14 residues. The CDR3 is CASVFSWAQETQYF. The CDR3 nucleotides are TGTGCCAGCGTTTTCTCGTGGGCTCAAGAGACCCAGTACTTC.

This clone was seen once. The chain recombines TRBV6-2 or TRBV6-3 with TRBJ1-5; TRBD1 might be the D (5 bases). Trimming stripped 7 bases from V and 5 bases from J, with 18 bases between. This CDR3 region has 15 residues. Germline V gene data show CDR1 as MNHEY and CDR2 as SVGEGT. CDR3 loop: CASTPRRGTYQPQHF. CDR3 coding DNA: TGTGCCAGCACCCCGAGGAGAGGGACTTATCAGCCCCAGCATTTT.

The chain combines TRBV5-6 with TRBJ2-7; 10 bases agree with TRBD1. Germline V gives CDR1 SGHDT, CDR2 YYEEEE. There are 14 residues in the CDR3. Germline trimming cut 1 base from V and 6 bases from J; bases unmatched to any gene: 4. The CDR3 nucleotides read TGTGCCAGCAGCTTGCGACAGGGGGCTCCCGAGCAGTACTTC. Protein sequence: CASSLRQGAPEQYF.

The chain recombines TRBV6-2 or TRBV6-3 with TRBJ1-1; no clear D. Trimming cost V 2 bases and J 6 bases, with 16 bases left between them. The CDR3 has 15 amino acids. Germline CDR1 is MNHEY and CDR2 is SVGEGT. In DNA form, the CDR3 reads TGTGCCAGCAGTTACCCTCAGGCTAAGTTGGCTGAAGCTTTCTTT. It codes for CASSYPQAKLAEAFF.

This chain connects TRBV5-1 to TRBJ2-1; D is possibly TRBD2 (6 bases). The CDR3 runs to 15 residues. V was pared by 4 bases and J by 2 bases, with 13 bases between. Germline V CDR1 and CDR2: SGHRS, YFSETQ. The CDR3 DNA sequence: TGCGCCAGCAGCCCTGGACTACCTACCTACAATGAGCAGTTCTTC. Its translation: CASSPGLPTYNEQFF.

This chain connects TRBV11-3 to TRBJ1-6; 7 nucleotides agree with TRBD1. This CDR3 contains 15 residues. The J segment lost 7 bases and the V segment lost 2 bases, leaving 5 bases of the junction unmatched. Germline CDR1 reads SGHNT; CDR2 reads YENEEA. The CDR3 sequence is CASSLTGDSNSPLHF. The CDR3 DNA reads as TGTGCCAGCAGCTTAACAGGGGACTCGAATTCACCCCTCCACTTT.

This chain links TRBV19 with TRBJ2-2; tentative D call: TRBD1 (5 bases). Per germline, CDR1 LNHDA and CDR2 SQIVND (reference sequence). Trimming removed 1 base from V and 1 base from J, with 7 bases in between. The CDR3 contains 15 residues. CDR3 region: CASSIGQLNTGELFF. The DNA for the CDR3 is TGTGCCAGTAGTATAGGACAGCTGAACACCGGGGAGCTGTTTTTT.

The count of this clone is one. The rearrangement uses TRBV27 and TRBJ1-2; TRBD1 is a possible D gene (6 bases). This CDR3 contains 15 residues. The V gene lost 2 bases and the J gene lost 8 bases, with 18 bases spanning the gap. Germline loops: CDR1 MNHEY, CDR2 SMNVEV (reference sequence). CDR3 amino acids: CASSLLGQGLGGYTF. Here the CDR3 DNA reads TGTGCCAGCAGTTTACTAGGGCAGGGGCTAGGCGGCTACACCTTC.

The chain combines TRBV19 with TRBJ1-2, with 7 nucleotides matching TRBD1. Trimming removed 7 bases from V and 8 bases from J; junction bases left unmatched: 13. The CDR3 runs to 14 residues. CDR1 LNHDA and CDR2 SQIVND come from the germline V gene (reference sequence). The CDR3 is CASTKEGGRGGYTF. Here the CDR3 DNA reads TGTGCCAGTACCAAAGAAGGGGGCCGGGGAGGCTACACCTTC.

The V call is TRBV6-5, the J call TRBJ2-1, with 11 bases identical to TRBD2. This CDR3 contains 15 residues. Trimming at V came to 6 bases and at J to 6 bases, leaving 7 bases not matched to a gene. From germline, CDR1 is MNHEY and CDR2 SVGAGI. The CDR3 DNA reads as TGTGCCAGCAGGATACTAGCGGGGGACCCCAATGAGCAGTTCTTC. Translation: CASRILAGDPNEQFF.

This chain links TRBV11-1 with TRBJ1-4; TRBD1 might be the D (6 bases). V lost 6 bases and J 5 bases, leaving 13 bases between the germline ends. Looked up from germline, CDR1 is SGHAT and CDR2 is FQDESV (reference sequence). The CDR3 has 14 residues. This CDR3 reads CASRRGQGNEKLFF. CDR3 DNA: TGTGCCAGCAGAAGAGGCCAGGGGAATGAAAAACTGTTTTTT.

J is TRBJ1-1 and V is TRBV2; 12 nucleotides agree with TRBD1. J lost 9 bases, V lost 7 bases, and 6 bases had no gene match. Germline values: CDR1 SNHLY, CDR2 FYNNEI. CDR3 length: 13 amino acids. The CDR3 is CASTRGQGAKAFF. For the CDR3, the DNA is TGTGCCAGCACCCGGGGACAGGGGGCCAAAGCTTTCTTT.

The rearrangement uses TRBV6-5 and TRBJ1-2; D is ambiguous. Trimming took 0 bases from V and 5 from J, leaving 16 bases between them. The length of the CDR3 is 16 residues. CDR1 is MNHEY, CDR2 SVGAGI, per germline. Here the CDR3 reads CASSYSASKQRYGYTF. DNA for the CDR3: TGTGCCAGCAGTTACTCGGCATCGAAACAGAGATATGGCTACACCTTC.

This clone showed up just once. The V gene is TRBV6-2 or TRBV6-3, the J gene TRBJ1-5; possibly TRBD1 for D (6 bases). V lost 5 bases to trimming and J lost 3 bases, with 14 bases between them. The CDR3 has 15 amino acids. CDR1 and CDR2 (germline): MNHEY, SVGEGT. In nucleotides, the CDR3 is TGTGCCAGCAGTGAGGCCAGGGGCAACAATCAGCCCCAGCATTTT. It encodes CASSEARGNNQPQHF.